The 9 T cell receptor beta chains below all came from one sample that was sequenced in a study of blood T cell repertoires in COVID-19 (dated by TCRdb to about 2020). Library generation was performed with the immunoSEQ multiplex PCR assay. The table comes from immuneACCESS by way of TCRdb, which keeps in-frame sequences with V and J called. Part of the clones is missing from these tables; in studies checked, under half for an unresolved V gene and the rest for unknown reasons. The sample yields under 350,000 clones; 83% were counted once. Approximately 10% of the sample goes to the ten largest clones. Sequencing was done on a sample of peripheral blood. All receptors come from a woman aged 45-65 years who had recovered from COVID-19.

The V gene is TRBV30, the J gene TRBJ2-7; 7 nucleotides align to TRBD2. CDR3 size: 14 residues. The germline V gene has CDR1 GTSNPN and CDR2 SVGIG (reference sequence). The trim removed 3 bases at V and 3 bases at J, leaving 8 bases unmatched. This CDR3 reads CAWRASGTHYEQYF. The DNA for the CDR3 is TGTGCCTGGAGGGCCAGCGGGACTCACTACGAGCAGTACTTC.

This chain uses TRBV6-5 with TRBJ2-5; 10 positions agree with TRBD1. The CDR3 has 14 amino acids. V gave up 7 bases and J gave up 5 bases; unmatched junction bases: 7. Germline lookup yields CDR1 MNHEY and CDR2 SVGAGI. The CDR3 DNA reads as TGTGCCAGCAAAATGGGACAGGGGTTCGAGACCCAGTACTTC. This codes for CASKMGQGFETQYF.

The chain couples TRBV28 to TRBJ1-1; D is ambiguous. This CDR3 contains 16 residues. Germline loops: CDR1 MDHEN, CDR2 SYDVKM. V was trimmed by 6 bases and J by 1 base, leaving 18 bases between them. The CDR3: CASSLTAWRENTEAFF. DNA for the CDR3: TGTGCCAGCAGCCTAACCGCCTGGCGGGAGAACACTGAAGCTTTCTTT.

This clone was recorded at least ten times. The V and J genes are TRBV7-2 and TRBJ2-7; 10 bases match TRBD2. V lost 5 bases, J lost 2 bases, and 12 bases stayed unmatched. Germline V CDR1 and CDR2: SGHTA, FQGNSA. This CDR3 is built from 17 residues. DNA for the CDR3: TGTGCCAGCAGCCCCCTCGCCACTAGCGGGGTAGCCTACGAGCAGTACTTC. Translated: CASSPLATSGVAYEQYF.

A note on this clone: The identical CDR3 is also encoded by other nucleotide sequences in the sample. The chain has TRBV10-3 and TRBJ2-2; TRBD2 might be the D (6 bases). The CDR3 covers 17 residues. Germline V lookup: CDR1 ENHRY, CDR2 SYGVKD. V gave up 0 bases and J gave up 4 bases, with 15 bases separating them. CDR3 DNA sequence: TGTGCCATCAGTGAGTCTAGCGGAAGTGTCGGCACCGGGGAGCTGTTTTTT. This gives the protein CAISESSGSVGTGELFF.

The rearrangement joins TRBV28 to TRBJ2-1, with D unresolved. The germline gives CDR1 MDHEN, CDR2 SYDVKM. CDR3 length: 12 amino acids. The V gene lost 3 bases and the J gene lost 5 bases, with 5 bases spanning the gap. The CDR3 DNA reads TGTGCCAGCAGTTTTACAGACAATGAGCAGTTCTTC. As protein: CASSFTDNEQFF.

The chain uses TRBV28 and TRBJ1-4; D remains unclear. The germline gives CDR1 MDHEN, CDR2 SYDVKM. Trimming left V 1 base short and J 10 bases short, with 10 bases between. The CDR3 spans 13 residues. Written as DNA, the CDR3 is TGTGCCAGCAGTTTATCCGGGAATAGAAAACTGTTTTTT. Its protein is CASSLSGNRKLFF.

To note about this clone: This may stem from a read error, because a much larger clone lies one nucleotide away. The rearrangement joins TRBV28 to TRBJ2-7; 11 positions agree with TRBD2. The V segment lost 6 bases and the J segment 3 bases; nucleotides outside the gene matches: 7. Germline V gene lookup returns CDR1 MDHEN and CDR2 SYDVKM. The CDR3 consists of 15 residues. The CDR3 loop reads CASSTAGTSGYEQYF. CDR3 bases: TGTGCCAGCAGCACAGCCGGGACTAGCGGCTACGAGCAGTACTTC.

This clone was recorded only once. J is TRBJ1-4 and V is TRBV7-8, with D uncertain. This CDR3 spans 15 amino acids. Trimming took 5 bases from V and 8 from J, leaving 18 bases between them. CDR1 is SGHVS, CDR2 FQNEAQ, per germline. CDR3 region: CASSLGEGVWEKLFF. Written as DNA, the CDR3 is TGTGCCAGCAGCCTCGGGGAGGGTGTTTGGGAAAAACTGTTTTTT. The variable domain in full, completed from reference TRBV7-8 and TRBJ1-4, reads GAGVSQSPRYKVAKRGQDVALRCDPISGHVSLFWYQQALGQGPEFLTYFQNEAQLDKSGLPSDRFFAERPEGSVSTLKIQRTQQEDSAVYLCASSLGEGVWEKLFFGSGTQLSVL.